This TCR beta chain is drawn from a study of T cells in Graves' hyperthyroidism and ophthalmopathy (dated by TCRdb to between 2018 and 2020). Background for the entire study: Peripheral blood was sampled at the time of initial diagnosis, prior to any treatment. TCR V-J signatures able to tell the groups apart were searched for in a discovery cohort of 90 to 100 patients, of whom more than 40 had Graves' ophthalmopathy and 55 to 65 had stable Graves' hyperthyroidism. The 75 to 100 discovery patients were divided at random into training and test sets in a 7:3 ratio. Prospective prediction of ophthalmopathy was tested in an independent validation cohort consisting of about 20 hyperthyroidism patients and approximately 16 patients who later progressed to ophthalmopathy. Once sampling was done, hyperthyroidism patients were given methimazole at a starting dose of 30 mg daily, whereas ophthalmopathy patients were given high-dose intravenous methylprednisolone. Thyroid tissue and blood T-cell repertoires from six or seven Graves' hyperthyroidism patients were also compared in the study. According to the paper, TCR Vbeta CDR3 sequencing was carried out on more than 120 peripheral blood samples, which came from under 50 ophthalmopathy, 75 or so hyperthyroidism and about 17 progressor patients. Summary of the overall study and its limitations: No statistical method was used to set the sample size in advance, and investigators knew the group allocation. Blood samples also contained most of the expanded thyroid clonotypes (frequency above 0.001), which suggests that blood repertoires may reflect thyroid immune responses. A model built on a 13 V-J signature distinguished ophthalmopathy from stable hyperthyroidism, reaching 85% to 90% sensitivity and around 82% specificity in cross-validation and 80%/75% in testing. In validation, the model predicted progression to ophthalmopathy a median of 6.5 months before onset, with about 70% sensitivity and about 72% specificity.

Ophthalmopathy patients had moderately to severely active disease, Clinical Activity Score of at least 3, NOSPECS grade of at least 4, and duration under 3 months. Any patient with an uncontrolled infection, another autoimmune disease, pregnancy or lactation was excluded. Diagnoses relied on clinical symptoms, serum thyroxine and TRAb, thyroid ultrasound and orbital computed tomography. Ficoll-Paque density gradient centrifugation was used to isolate PBMCs from about 9 ml of fresh peripheral blood. Total RNA was extracted with Trizol reagent, and quality was checked on an Agilent 2100 Bioanalyzer. Note on this clonotype: The antigen it recognizes is unknown. Base quality data are lacking; no much larger clone is found one base away.

TCR beta CDR3 regions were amplified from RNA transcripts. The TCR CDR3 was subjected to a first round of RT-PCR using the HTBI primer set and the Qiagen OneStep RT-PCR kit. Libraries were constructed in a second round of multiplex PCR, after which size selection and purification were carried out. Paired-end sequencing of the libraries was performed with 100 bp reads on an Illumina HiSeq2000. The study's own analysis went as follows. SOAPnuke was used to process the raw data, with reads discarded if the reads contained adapters or uncalled bases, had a mean Phred below 15, or lacked an exact constant-primer or identifier match. COPE v1.2.5 was used to merge high-quality paired reads, and clonotypes were defined as unique nucleotide sequences. Clonotypes were aligned to IMGT TRBV, TRBD and TRBJ reference segments using MiTCR v1.1. Analysis was restricted to V-J combinations with a frequency above 0.0001, which covered approximately 99% of repertoires. The TCS score was defined as the ratio of F50 (clonal expansion) to E x V (chaos), calculated using BLOSUM62-based TCRdist between CDR3 peptides within each V-J. Welch's t-statistics and random forest reduced around 510 V-J features to 10 to 15, which were used in a naive Bayes classifier (R e1071). TCRdb trimmed public reads at Q25 via fastp, called clones via MiXCR and kept in-frame beta chains. CDR3 protein duplicates are merged, each entry listing the most common genes and DNA. TCRdb, not the authors, supplied the V and J calls. In this sample the table shows around 300,000 distinct CDR3 sequences, roughly 13% of which occur a single time. Together, the top ten hold approximately 35% of the sample.

The TCR comes from a woman aged 40 to 50 with Graves' ophthalmopathy. Sequencing used blood.

Here is the DNA: TGCAGTGCTAGGACTAGCGGGAAGTACAATGAGCAGTTCTTC. The translation is CSARTSGKYNEQFF. The chain is encoded by TRBV20-1 joined to TRBJ2-1; TRBD2 agrees with 11 junctional bases. Trimming leaves V shorter by 3 bases and J shorter by 4 bases, with the junction holding 2 bases beyond the gene matches. Inclusive of the bounding cysteine and phenylalanine, the CDR3 is 14 residues long. The only DNA kept is the CDR3, 42 bases in frame from the first base. The germline V gene (reference sequence) specifies DFQATT as CDR1 and SNEGSKA as CDR2.